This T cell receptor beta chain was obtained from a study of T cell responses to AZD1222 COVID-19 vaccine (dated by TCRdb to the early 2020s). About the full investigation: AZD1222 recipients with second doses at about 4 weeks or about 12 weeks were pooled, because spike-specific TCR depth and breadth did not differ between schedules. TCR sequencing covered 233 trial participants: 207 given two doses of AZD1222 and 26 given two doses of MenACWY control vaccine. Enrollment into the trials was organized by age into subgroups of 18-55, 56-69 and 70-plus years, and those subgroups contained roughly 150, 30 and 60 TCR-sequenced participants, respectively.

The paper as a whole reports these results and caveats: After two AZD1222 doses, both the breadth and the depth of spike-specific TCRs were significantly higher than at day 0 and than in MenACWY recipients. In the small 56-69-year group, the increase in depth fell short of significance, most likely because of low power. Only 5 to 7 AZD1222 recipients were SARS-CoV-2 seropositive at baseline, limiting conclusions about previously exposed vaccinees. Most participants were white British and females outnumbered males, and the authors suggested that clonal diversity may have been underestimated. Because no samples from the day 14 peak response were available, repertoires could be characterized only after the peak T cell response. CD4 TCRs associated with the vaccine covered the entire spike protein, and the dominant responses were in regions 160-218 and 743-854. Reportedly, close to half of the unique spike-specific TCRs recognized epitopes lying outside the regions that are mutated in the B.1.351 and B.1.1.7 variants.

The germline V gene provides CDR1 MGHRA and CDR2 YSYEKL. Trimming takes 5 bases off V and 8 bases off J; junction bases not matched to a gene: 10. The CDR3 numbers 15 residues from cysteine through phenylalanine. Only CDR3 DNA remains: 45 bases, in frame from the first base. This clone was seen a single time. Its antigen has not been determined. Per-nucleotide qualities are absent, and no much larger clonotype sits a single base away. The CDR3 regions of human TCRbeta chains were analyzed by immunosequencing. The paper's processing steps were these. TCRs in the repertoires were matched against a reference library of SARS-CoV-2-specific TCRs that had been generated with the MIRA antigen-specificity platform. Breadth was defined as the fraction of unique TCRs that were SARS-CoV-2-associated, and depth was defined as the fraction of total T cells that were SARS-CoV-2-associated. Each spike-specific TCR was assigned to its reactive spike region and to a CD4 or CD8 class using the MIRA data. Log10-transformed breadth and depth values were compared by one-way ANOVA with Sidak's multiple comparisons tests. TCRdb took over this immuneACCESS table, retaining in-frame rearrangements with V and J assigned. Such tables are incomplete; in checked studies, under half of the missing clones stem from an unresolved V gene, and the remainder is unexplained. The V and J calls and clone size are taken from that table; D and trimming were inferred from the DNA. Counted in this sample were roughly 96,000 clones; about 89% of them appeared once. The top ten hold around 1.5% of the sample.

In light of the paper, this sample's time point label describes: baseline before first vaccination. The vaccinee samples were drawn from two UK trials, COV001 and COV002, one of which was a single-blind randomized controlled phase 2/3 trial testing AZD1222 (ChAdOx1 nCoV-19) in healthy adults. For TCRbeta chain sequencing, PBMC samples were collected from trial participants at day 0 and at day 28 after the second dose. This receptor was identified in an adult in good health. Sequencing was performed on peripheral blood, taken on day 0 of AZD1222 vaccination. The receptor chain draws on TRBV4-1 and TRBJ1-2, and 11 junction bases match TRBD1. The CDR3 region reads CASSSLGTGGEGYTF. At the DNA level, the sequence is TGCGCCAGCAGCTCCCTTGGGACAGGGGGAGAGGGCTACACCTTC.